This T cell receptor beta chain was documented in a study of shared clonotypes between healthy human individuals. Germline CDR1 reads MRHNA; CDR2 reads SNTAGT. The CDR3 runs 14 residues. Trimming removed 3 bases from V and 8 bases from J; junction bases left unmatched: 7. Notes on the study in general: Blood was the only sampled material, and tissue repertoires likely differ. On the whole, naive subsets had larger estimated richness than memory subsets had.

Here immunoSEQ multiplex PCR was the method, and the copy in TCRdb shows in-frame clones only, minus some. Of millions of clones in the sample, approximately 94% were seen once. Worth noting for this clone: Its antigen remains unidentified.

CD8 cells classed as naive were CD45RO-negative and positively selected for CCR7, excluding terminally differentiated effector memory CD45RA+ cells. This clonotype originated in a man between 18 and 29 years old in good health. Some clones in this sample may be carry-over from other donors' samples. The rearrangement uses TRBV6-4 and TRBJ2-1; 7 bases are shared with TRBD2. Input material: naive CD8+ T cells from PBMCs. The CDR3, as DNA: TGTGCCAGCAGTGAAGGACTAGGATTTTATGAGCAGTTCTTC. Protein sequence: CASSEGLGFYEQFF.